These 22 T cell receptor beta chains were sequenced from one sample in a study of blood T cell repertoires in COVID-19. The protocol was immunoSEQ multiplex PCR, while the TCRdb copy is restricted to in-frame clones and leaves out a portion. Among about 190,000 clones listed, approximately 84% were seen once. The specimen sequenced was PBMCs or T cells enriched from blood (not recorded which). These receptors were taken from a woman in her 30s who had recovered from COVID-19.

The chain has TRBV3-1 (or the pseudogene TRBV3-2) and TRBJ1-2, with D possibly matching TRBD1 (6 bases). This CDR3 spans 17 amino acids. V gave up 4 bases and J gave up 0 bases, with 18 bases separating them. Germline-derived CDR1 and CDR2 are LGHDT and YNNKEL (reference sequence). The CDR3 DNA reads as TGTGCCAGCAGCCGACGACAGGTCGCGTTAGCTAACTATGGCTACACCTTC. This encodes CASSRRQVALANYGYTF.

The rearrangement links TRBV24-1 to TRBJ2-7; 9 bases agree with TRBD1. The V and J ends lost 3 bases and 2 bases, in that order; junction bases with no gene match: 7. The CDR3 contains 16 residues. Germline assignment: CDR1 KGHDR and CDR2 SFDVKD. The CDR3 loop reads CATSDEQGAGAYEQYF. The CDR3 DNA reads as TGTGCCACCAGTGATGAACAGGGGGCCGGGGCCTACGAGCAGTACTTC.

The CDR3: CATSDLEGNQPQHF. The CDR3 DNA is TGTGCCACCAGTGACCTGGAGGGCAATCAGCCCCAGCATTTT. V usage is TRBV24-1 and J usage is TRBJ1-5; no clear D. Trimming pared 4 bases from V and 2 bases from J, leaving 8 bases between. Germline lookup yields CDR1 KGHDR and CDR2 SFDVKD. This CDR3 spans 14 amino acids.

The rearrangement joins TRBV30 to TRBJ2-7, with a tentative D call TRBD1 (6 bases). Germline loops: CDR1 GTSNPN, CDR2 SVGIG (reference sequence). The CDR3 consists of 13 residues. V shed 4 bases and J shed 0 bases, with 10 bases lying between them. The CDR3 region has the DNA TGTGCCTGGACCCCGGGACACTCCTACGAGCAGTACTTC. It translates to CAWTPGHSYEQYF.

The rearrangement uses TRBV27 and TRBJ1-2; TRBD1 matches at 7 bases. Germline V CDR1 and CDR2: MNHEY, SMNVEV (reference sequence). V shed 2 bases and J 7 bases; nucleotides not matched to a gene: 7. The CDR3 runs to 14 residues. The CDR3, as DNA: TGTGCCAGCAGTTTAGATAGGGGGCGCCGTGGCTACACCTTC. Protein sequence: CASSLDRGRRGYTF.

The chain couples TRBV2 to TRBJ2-7; perhaps TRBD1 as D (6 bases). The V gene's germline CDR1 is SNHLY and CDR2 FYNNEI. The CDR3 has 12 residues. Trimming pared 5 bases from V and 6 bases from J, leaving 11 bases between. CDR3 in DNA: TGTGCCAGCAGTATACAGGGCGGCGAGCAGTACGTC. This gives the protein CASSIQGGEQYV.

This chain connects TRBV19 to TRBJ2-2; 8 bases are shared with TRBD1. V dropped 6 bases and J dropped 5; count of bases not matched to a gene: 8. Germline V gene sequence: CDR1 LNHDA, CDR2 SQIVND (reference sequence). The CDR3 sequence is 15 residues long. The DNA for the CDR3 is TGTGCCAGTAGCACGGACAGGGCGAGGACCGGGGAGCTGTTTTTT. This encodes CASSTDRARTGELFF.

This chain links TRBV15 with TRBJ1-3; D gene ambiguous. The V gene's germline CDR1 is LNHNV and CDR2 YYDKDF (reference sequence). With 0 bases removed from V and 0 bases from J, the gap between germline ends came to 6 bases. The length of the CDR3 is 15 residues. CDR3 sequence: CATSRDTNSGNTIYF. The CDR3 DNA reads TGTGCCACCAGCAGAGATACAAACTCTGGAAACACCATATATTTT. The full variable domain, in which reference TRBV15 and TRBJ1-3 provide the parts outside the CDR3, is DAMVIQNPRYQVTQFGKPVTLSCSQTLNHNVMYWYQQKSSQAPKLLFHYYDKDFNNEADTPDNFQSRRPNTSFCFLDIRSPGLGDTAMYLCATSRDTNSGNTIYFGEGSWLTVV.

V usage is TRBV19 and J usage is TRBJ1-5, with TRBD1 as a possible D gene (6 bases). The CDR3 runs to 14 residues. Trimming left V 6 bases short and J 2 bases short, with 11 bases between. Germline CDR1 reads LNHDA; CDR2 reads SQIVND (reference sequence). The CDR3 sequence: CASRGGLGNQPQHF. In nucleotides, the CDR3 is TGTGCCAGTAGGGGGGGGCTTGGCAATCAGCCCCAGCATTTT. Supplemented by reference TRBV19 and TRBJ1-5, the full variable domain reads DGGITQSPKYLFRKEGQNVTLSCEQNLNHDAMYWYRQDPGQGLRLIYYSQIVNDFQKGDIAEGYSVSREKKESFPLTVTSAQKNPTAFYLCASRGGLGNQPQHFGDGTRLSIL.

This clone was counted between two and nine times. As DNA, the CDR3 is TGTGCCAGCAGCTCCCCCCGGGAGACTAGTATTCACGAGCAGTACTTC. It translates to CASSSPRETSIHEQYF. V and J are TRBV7-9 and TRBJ2-7, with D possibly TRBD2 on 6 matching bases. CDR3 length: 16 amino acids. V was shortened by 4 bases and J by 5 bases, with 21 bases between the two germline ends. The germline V gene encodes CDR1 SEHNR and CDR2 FQNEAQ (reference sequence).

The genes are TRBV23-1 and TRBJ1-2; unclear D gene. TRBV23-1 is an ORF for which the function is uncertain. Deletions cut 0 bases from V and 6 bases from J, with 11 bases between. The CDR3 length is 14 residues. CDR3 DNA sequence: TGCGCCAGCAGTCAATCCGGCCGCGGGGATGGCTACACCTTC. Translated: CASSQSGRGDGYTF.

This rearrangement joins TRBV6-6 to TRBJ2-3; 14 bases agree with TRBD2. The CDR3 totals 20 residues. With V trimmed by 5 bases and J by 1 base, 14 bases remained unmatched. Germline assignment: CDR1 MNHNY and CDR2 SVGAGI (reference sequence). This CDR3 is CASSQRTSGRPRRGTDTQYF. In DNA form, the CDR3 reads TGTGCCAGCAGTCAACGGACTAGCGGGAGGCCTCGACGTGGCACAGATACGCAGTATTTT.

CDR3: CASRRLGGREQFF. For the CDR3, the DNA is TGTGCCAGTAGGCGGCTAGGGGGAAGGGAGCAGTTCTTC. The genes are TRBV19 and TRBJ2-1; D possibly corresponds to TRBD1 (6 bases). Trimming removed 6 bases at V and 10 bases at J, with 16 bases between. The CDR3 loop spans 13 amino acids. CDR1 LNHDA and CDR2 SQIVND come from the germline V gene (reference sequence).

The rearrangement links TRBV19 to TRBJ2-2; D possibly corresponds to TRBD2 (5 bases). The CDR3 contains 15 residues. Trimming removed 3 bases at V and 0 bases at J, with 8 bases between. Germline V gene data show CDR1 as LNHDA and CDR2 as SQIVND (reference sequence). The CDR3 spells CASSIPGANTGELFF. The CDR3 nucleotides read TGTGCCAGTAGTATCCCCGGGGCGAACACCGGGGAGCTGTTTTTT.

J is TRBJ2-3 and V is TRBV21-1; TRBD2 was called by the table and not checked on the DNA. TRBV21-1 is shown as a pseudogene. The CDR3 is 17 residues long. The CDR3 sequence: CASSKVTGGFLTDTQYF. DNA of the CDR3: TGTGCCAGCAGCAAAGTAACGGGGGGCTTTCTCACAGATACGCAGTATTTT.

The chain couples TRBV29-1 to TRBJ2-5; 9 bases fit TRBD2. Germline V gene data show CDR1 as SQVTM and CDR2 as ANQGSEA. Losses at the gene ends were 4 bases for V and 5 bases for J; bases not matched to a gene: 2. This CDR3 region has 12 residues. CDR3 in DNA: TGCAGCGTTGCTCTAGCGGGGGAGACCCAGTACTTC. Translated, it gives CSVALAGETQYF.

CDR3 loop: CASSLGQIYEQYF. The DNA for the CDR3 is TGTGCCAGCTCACTCGGACAGATCTACGAGCAGTACTTC. The chain is built from TRBV18 and TRBJ2-7; weak D call: TRBD1 (6 bases). The V gene's germline CDR1 is KGHSH and CDR2 LQKENI. Deletions cut 4 bases from V and 3 bases from J, with 10 bases between. The CDR3 contains 13 residues.

This chain connects TRBV5-8 to TRBJ2-5; D is possibly TRBD1 (5 bases). The V gene lost 1 base and the J gene lost 2 bases, with 9 bases spanning the gap. Germline V lookup: CDR1 SGHTS, CDR2 YDEGEE. This CDR3 spans 14 amino acids. This CDR3 is CASSLIPGQETQYF. In DNA form, the CDR3 reads TGTGCCAGCAGCTTGATCCCAGGGCAAGAGACCCAGTACTTC.

The V gene is TRBV1, the J gene TRBJ2-7; the tabulated D call, TRBD2, remains unverified against the DNA. TRBV1 represents a pseudogene. CDR3 length equals 15 residues. CDR3 nucleotide sequence: TGCACCAGCAGCCAACGAGCGGGGGACTCCTACGAGCAGTACGTC. Protein product: CTSSQRAGDSYEQYV.

The chain joins TRBV28 to TRBJ1-5; D is uncertain. The germline gives CDR1 MDHEN, CDR2 SYDVKM. V was clipped by 4 bases and J by 0 bases, with 19 bases between them. The CDR3 contains 18 residues. The CDR3 loop reads CASSSYSPGRLSNQPQHF. The CDR3 coding sequence is TGTGCCAGCAGTTCATATTCCCCGGGGAGACTTAGCAATCAGCCCCAGCATTTT.

The J gene is TRBJ1-2, the V gene TRBV12-3 or TRBV12-4; D remains ambiguous. The germline V and J ends were trimmed by 7 bases and 6 bases, with 9 bases remaining between them. This CDR3 has 11 amino acids. The CDR3: CASTREDGYTF. The CDR3 bases are TGTGCCAGCACTCGTGAGGATGGCTACACCTTC.

The chain links TRBV2 to TRBJ1-1; maybe TRBD1 (5 bases). CDR1 is SNHLY and CDR2 is FYNNEI in the germline V gene. There are 13 residues in the CDR3. V lost 5 bases and J lost 4, with 11 bases in between. The CDR3 nucleotides read TGTGCCAGCAGTCAAACTCAGGGCACTGAAGCTTTCTTT. It codes for CASSQTQGTEAFF.